This TCR beta chain was identified in a study of shared clonotypes between healthy human individuals. CDR3 length: 12 amino acids. From germline, CDR1 is GTSNPN and CDR2 SVGIG (reference sequence). Comment on this clone: A read error may account for a junction end that differs from germline.

Profiling relied on immunoSEQ multiplex PCR, and the TCRdb table lists in-frame clones only, not all of them. In the table there are hundreds of thousands of clones, almost 97% of which are singletons. The TCR was taken from a woman in her twenties or thirties in good health. This chain uses TRBV30 with TRBJ2-3; no clear D. The sequencing sample was made of naive CD4+ T cells sorted from blood. Subset: CD45RA+ positively selected. This CDR3 reads CAWAPLTDRQYF. The CDR3 region has the DNA TGTGCCTGGGCGCCCCTCACCGATAGGCAGTATTTT.